A single sample gave rise to the 32 T cell receptor beta chains below, sequenced in a study of cytomegalovirus exposure and HLA in healthy donors. 60 Vbeta and 13 Jbeta primers were used in PCR. Only in-frame clones appear in the TCRdb table, and some are missing; sequencing was by immunoSEQ multiplex PCR. This table has roughly 180,000 clones, roughly four fifths appearing once. Sequencing input: PBMCs. These receptors were taken from a woman younger than 35 in good health and CMV-seropositive.

In DNA form, the CDR3 reads TGCGCCAGCAAGAGGAAAGGGGACACTGAAGCTTTCTTT. Translation: CASKRKGDTEAFF. The V call is TRBV5-1, the J call TRBJ1-1, with a tentative D call TRBD1 (5 bases). Trimming shortened V by 6 bases and J by 3 bases, and 12 bases separated the two germline ends. Germline V gene lookup returns CDR1 SGHRS and CDR2 YFSETQ. This CDR3 contains 13 residues.

The rearrangement joins TRBV2 to TRBJ1-2; no firm D call. V lost 5 bases and J lost 4, with 8 bases in between. Germline values: CDR1 SNHLY, CDR2 FYNNEI. The length of the CDR3 is 12 residues. The CDR3 region is CASSINIYGYTF. The CDR3 nucleotides read TGTGCCAGCAGTATAAACATCTATGGCTACACCTTC.

The J gene is TRBJ2-2, the V gene TRBV7-3; 10 nucleotides align to TRBD1. This CDR3 contains 15 residues. Germline V gene sequence: CDR1 SGHTA, CDR2 FQGTGA. Unmatched junction bases numbered 4, after V lost 5 bases and J lost 4 bases. The CDR3 spells CASSRQGALTGELFF. The CDR3 DNA follows: TGTGCCAGCAGCCGACAGGGGGCGCTCACCGGGGAGCTGTTTTTT.

CDR3 bases: TGTGCCAGCAGCCCGGACAGGGCAGTGGCTTACGAGCAGTACTTC. Its translation is CASSPDRAVAYEQYF. The chain carries TRBV6-5 and TRBJ2-7, with 8 bases lining up with TRBD1. The CDR3 has 15 residues. The V segment lost 6 bases and the J segment 4 bases; nucleotides outside the gene matches: 11. The germline gives CDR1 MNHEY, CDR2 SVGAGI.

This clone has a single count. The chain combines TRBV18 with TRBJ1-1; 9 nucleotides line up with TRBD1. Trimming took 2 bases from V and 5 from J; bases not matched to a gene: 3. The CDR3 consists of 14 residues. Germline CDR1 is KGHSH and CDR2 is LQKENI. In nucleotides, the CDR3 is TGTGCCAGCTCACCAAGGACAGGGGTGACTGAAGCTTTCTTT. This codes for CASSPRTGVTEAFF.

This clone was counted only a few times. The J gene is TRBJ1-1, the V gene TRBV29-1, with 9 bases lining up with TRBD1. This CDR3 spans 15 amino acids. J lost 11 bases, V lost 2 bases, and 15 bases had no gene match. In germline, CDR1 is SQVTM, CDR2 ANQGSEA. The DNA for the CDR3 is TGCAGCGTTGAACGGGTCTCCACAGGGGGCAGCGGGGCTTTCTTT. Protein product: CSVERVSTGGSGAFF.

Only one count was recorded for this clone. This sequence joins TRBV11-2 and TRBJ2-5; 8 bases match TRBD1. The J call is in doubt because the DNA end fits TRBJ2-7 better. The CDR3 extends over 15 amino acids. Germline-derived CDR1 and CDR2 are SGHAT and FQNNGV. The CDR3: CASSLAPGQAYEQYF. CDR3 coding DNA: TGTGCCAGCAGCTTAGCCCCGGGACAGGCGTACGAGCAGTACTTC.

This clone has a handful of counts. The rearrangement links TRBV5-6 to TRBJ2-2, with 8 bases aligning to TRBD2. CDR3 size: 15 residues. Germline loops: CDR1 SGHDT, CDR2 YYEEEE. The V gene end was trimmed by 4 bases and the J gene end by 8 bases; junction bases not matched to a gene: 10. Here the CDR3 reads CASSMRGALRGELFF. For the CDR3, the DNA is TGTGCCAGCAGCATGCGGGGGGCCCTAAGGGGGGAGCTGTTTTTT.

This chain links TRBV6-5 with TRBJ1-1; D unresolved. The CDR3 totals 13 residues. The ends were cut back, 6 bases at V and 1 base at J, with 9 bases in the middle. The germline CDR1 and CDR2 sequences are MNHEY and SVGAGI. CDR3 DNA: TGTGCCAGCAGAGCGACGGAGAACACTGAAGCTTTCTTT. This gives the protein CASRATENTEAFF.

In the case of this clone: At one end the junction does not follow the germline gene, possibly because of a read error. The rearrangement joins TRBV6-5 to TRBJ2-1; maybe TRBD2 (6 bases). Germline V CDR1 and CDR2: MNHEY, SVGAGI. This CDR3 comprises 13 residues. The CDR3 coding sequence is TGTACCAGCAGTTACGGGCGGGGCAATGAGCAGTTCTTC. Amino acids: CTSSYGRGNEQFF.

The V call is TRBV5-1, the J call TRBJ1-1, with D uncertain. Looked up from germline, CDR1 is SGHRS and CDR2 is YFSETQ. V lost 3 bases, J lost 11 bases, and 17 bases lay in between. CDR3 length equals 13 residues. The CDR3, as DNA: TGCGCCAGCAGCTACGGGAATCCTCCTGGGGCTTTCTTT. This codes for CASSYGNPPGAFF.

This chain connects TRBV5-1 to TRBJ2-5, with 10 bases identical to TRBD1. Germline V gene sequence: CDR1 SGHRS, CDR2 YFSETQ. The CDR3 extends over 16 amino acids. V was pared by 2 bases and J by 5 bases, with 9 bases of the junction left unmatched. CDR3 DNA: TGCGCCAGCAGCTTTGGACAGGGGGGATGGTCGGAGACCCAGTACTTC. It yields the protein CASSFGQGGWSETQYF.

The chain recombines TRBV4-1 with TRBJ1-6, with a tentative D call TRBD1 (5 bases). Germline values: CDR1 MGHRA, CDR2 YSYEKL. V was trimmed by 0 bases and J by 8 bases, leaving 11 bases between them. This CDR3 has 15 amino acids. Here the CDR3 reads CASSQDSTGHSPLHF. The CDR3 DNA reads as TGCGCCAGCAGCCAAGATTCTACAGGCCATTCACCCCTCCACTTT.

V usage is TRBV30 and J usage is TRBJ1-2; 8 positions match TRBD1. The CDR3 extends over 14 amino acids. V shed 7 bases and J 5 bases; nucleotides not matched to a gene: 12. Germline V gene lookup returns CDR1 GTSNPN and CDR2 SVGIG (reference sequence). CDR3: CALDREPVRYGYTF. The CDR3 DNA sequence: TGTGCCTTGGACAGGGAGCCCGTTCGGTATGGCTACACCTTC.

This rearrangement joins TRBV7-9 to TRBJ2-3; weak D call: TRBD2 (6 bases). With 3 bases removed from V and 2 bases from J, the gap between germline ends came to 9 bases. Germline assignment: CDR1 SEHNR and CDR2 FQNEAQ (reference sequence). This CDR3 contains 14 residues. The CDR3 spells CASSFSGFTDTQYF. The CDR3 DNA reads TGTGCCAGCAGCTTCAGCGGGTTCACAGATACGCAGTATTTT.

The chain links TRBV7-9 to TRBJ1-1; D uncertain. Germline V gene sequence: CDR1 SEHNR, CDR2 FQNEAQ (reference sequence). V lost 3 bases, J lost 6 bases, and 5 bases lay in between. The CDR3 totals 11 residues. DNA for the CDR3: TGTGCCAGCAGCTTCAGTGCTGAAGCTTTCTTT. Translation gives CASSFSAEAFF.

This sequence joins TRBV4-1 and TRBJ2-5, with TRBD2 matching 9 bases. The germline V gene encodes CDR1 MGHRA and CDR2 YSYEKL. V shed 0 bases and J 3 bases; nucleotides not matched to a gene: 8. The CDR3 length is 17 residues. CDR3 sequence: CASSQENVAGAEETQYF. As DNA, the CDR3 is TGCGCCAGCAGCCAAGAAAACGTAGCGGGGGCGGAAGAGACCCAGTACTTC.

The chain is built from TRBV29-1 and TRBJ2-1, with 10 bases matching TRBD2. Germline V gene data show CDR1 as SQVTM and CDR2 as ANQGSEA. The CDR3 contains 12 residues. The junction had 4 bases not matched to a gene; V was cut back by 5 bases and J by 9 bases. CDR3 region: CSVTAGGGEQFF. The CDR3 DNA reads as TGCAGCGTTACAGCGGGGGGGGGTGAGCAGTTCTTC.

This chain connects TRBV28 to TRBJ1-1; D might be TRBD1 (6 bases). CDR1 is MDHEN, CDR2 SYDVKM, per germline. CDR3 size: 16 residues. V gave up 4 bases and J gave up 1 base, with 16 bases separating them. The CDR3 here is CASSSPGQTKNTEAFF. As DNA, the CDR3 is TGTGCCAGCAGTTCCCCTGGACAGACAAAGAACACTGAAGCTTTCTTT.

This clone was seen only a few times. Other nucleotide sequences in the sample specify the same CDR3. The chain couples TRBV18 to TRBJ2-7, with D possibly being TRBD1 (6 bases). The germline V gene encodes CDR1 KGHSH and CDR2 LQKENI. V was trimmed by 3 bases and J by 1 base, leaving 7 bases between them. The CDR3 is made up of 13 amino acids. In nucleotides, the CDR3 is TGTGCCAGCTCACCGGGGGCTTCCTACGAGCAGTACGTC. Residues: CASSPGASYEQYV.

The J gene is TRBJ2-2, the V gene TRBV11-3, with 9 bases identical to TRBD1. CDR1 is SGHNT, CDR2 YENEEA, per germline. V lost 5 bases and J lost 6; bases outside the gene matches: 7. The CDR3 spans 15 residues. The CDR3 protein is CASSARTGVAGELFF. The CDR3 bases are TGTGCCAGCAGCGCCCGGACAGGGGTAGCCGGGGAGCTGTTTTTT.

The chain is built from TRBV5-1 and TRBJ2-7, with TRBD2 matching over 8 bases. In germline, CDR1 is SGHRS, CDR2 YFSETQ. CDR3 length: 17 amino acids. With 3 bases clipped from V and 3 bases from J, the junction kept 14 bases outside the gene matches. CDR3 DNA sequence: TGCGCCAGCAGCTCAGCGGGGGCGTTAAAGCAGGGCTACGAGCAGTACTTC. It encodes CASSSAGALKQGYEQYF.

The genes are TRBV2 and TRBJ2-5; 7 bases are a match to TRBD1. The CDR3 totals 14 residues. Per the germline V gene, CDR1 is SNHLY and CDR2 is FYNNEI. With 7 bases clipped from V and 2 bases from J, the junction kept 7 bases outside the gene matches. The CDR3 region has the DNA TGTGCCAGCAATATCCCGGGACAGCAAGAGACCCAGTACTTC. The encoded protein is CASNIPGQQETQYF.

The chain joins TRBV27 to TRBJ2-1, with 8 nucleotides matching TRBD2. V was pared by 3 bases and J by 5 bases, with 9 bases of the junction left unmatched. The CDR3 extends over 16 amino acids. From germline, CDR1 is MNHEY and CDR2 SMNVEV (reference sequence). As DNA, the CDR3 is TGTGCCAGCAGTTTTGAGGGGTTCGGGGGGGACAATGAGCAGTTCTTC. It specifies CASSFEGFGGDNEQFF.

The chain links TRBV29-1 to TRBJ1-1, with no clear D. The CDR3 extends over 12 amino acids. Germline V CDR1 and CDR2: SQVTM, ANQGSEA. The germline V and J ends were trimmed by 1 base and 8 bases, with 11 bases remaining between them. The CDR3 region has the DNA TGCAGCGTTGAAGGAGGTGGATACGAAGCTTTCTTT. This codes for CSVEGGGYEAFF.

This chain joins TRBV4-1 and TRBJ1-1; TRBD1 matches at 7 bases. CDR3 length equals 17 residues. V lost 2 bases, J lost 1 base, and 10 bases stayed unmatched. The germline gives CDR1 MGHRA, CDR2 YSYEKL. The CDR3 reads CASSQFPTGAKNTEAFF. The CDR3 nucleotides read TGCGCCAGCAGCCAATTTCCTACAGGGGCCAAGAACACTGAAGCTTTCTTT.

This chain connects TRBV2 to TRBJ2-4; D not certain. The germline V and J ends were trimmed by 7 bases and 4 bases, with 8 bases remaining between them. The CDR3 has 12 residues. In germline, CDR1 is SNHLY, CDR2 FYNNEI. CDR3 in amino acids: CASISAKNIQYF. CDR3 nucleotides: TGTGCCAGCATATCAGCGAAAAACATTCAGTACTTC. Supplemented by reference TRBV2 and TRBJ2-4, the full variable domain reads EPEVTQTPSHQVTQMGQEVILRCVPISNHLYFYWYRQILGQKVEFLVSFYNNEISEKSEIFDDQFSVERPDGSNFTLKIRSTKLEDSAMYFCASISAKNIQYFGAGTRLSVL.

The chain recombines TRBV6-6 with TRBJ2-3; no clear D gene. The CDR3 runs to 14 residues. Germline V lookup: CDR1 MNHNY, CDR2 SVGAGI (reference sequence). With 0 bases removed from V and 3 bases from J, the gap between germline ends came to 7 bases. CDR3 residues: CASSYSSTTDTQYF. For the CDR3, the DNA is TGTGCCAGCAGTTACTCTAGCACGACAGATACGCAGTATTTT.

This chain links TRBV30 with TRBJ1-1, with 7 bases lining up with TRBD1. V shed 4 bases, J shed 4 bases, and the junction held 9 bases outside the gene matches. The CDR3 contains 14 residues. Looked up from germline, CDR1 is GTSNPN and CDR2 is SVGIG (reference sequence). The CDR3 nucleotides are TGTGCCTGGAACATGGGACAGTACAGCACTGAAGCTTTCTTT. Translation: CAWNMGQYSTEAFF.

The chain employs TRBV18 and TRBJ1-2; tentatively, D is TRBD1 (6 bases). Germline assignment: CDR1 KGHSH and CDR2 LQKENI. Between the trimmed V and J ends, which lost 5 bases and 8 bases, there was a span of 15 bases. This CDR3 spans 13 amino acids. The CDR3 DNA sequence: TGTGCCAGCTCAACCACAGGGAGATACGGCTACACCTTC. This translates into CASSTTGRYGYTF.

This rearrangement joins TRBV29-1 to TRBJ2-5, with D possibly matching TRBD2 (6 bases). The V end lost 2 bases, the J end lost 3 bases, and 10 bases lay between the germline ends. Per the germline V gene, CDR1 is SQVTM and CDR2 is ANQGSEA. The CDR3 is made up of 13 amino acids. The CDR3 protein is CSVELGGEETQYF. The DNA of the CDR3 is TGCAGCGTTGAATTAGGAGGGGAAGAGACCCAGTACTTC.

The V call is TRBV15, the J call TRBJ1-2; TRBD1 might be the D (5 bases). This CDR3 region has 14 residues. CDR1 is LNHNV, CDR2 YYDKDF, per germline (reference sequence). Between the trimmed V and J ends, which lost 5 bases and 5 bases, there was a span of 15 bases. The CDR3 bases are TGTGCCACCAGCGGAGGTGGGGGGGGATATGGCTACACCTTC. It codes for CATSGGGGGYGYTF.